One sample yielded the 15 T cell receptor beta chains listed below, sequenced in a study of regulatory T cells in long-lasting Graves disease (dated by TCRdb to the early 2020s). The library relied on multiplex PCR. Instrument on record: Illumina HiSeq 4000. iRepertoire HTBI primers and Arm-PCR amplification of CDR3 regions were used to construct TCR beta libraries. The raw public reads went through TCRdb reprocessing: fastp at Q25, MiXCR clone calling, in-frame beta chains kept. CDR3 protein sequences are deduplicated, and each keeps its most common genes and DNA. The sample table lists around 450,000 distinct CDR3 sequences, about a fifth of them with a count of one. The biggest ten clones account for roughly 7.1% of the sample. The time point label on this specimen signifies: persistent/refractory GD, antithyroid drugs over 5 years with positive TRAb. RNA was extracted from PBMCs in TRIzol for both TCR sequencing and RNA sequencing.

Here the sequenced sample was peripheral blood mononuclear cells (PBMCs), taken when the disease was refractory, from a patient treated with antithyroid drugs. These receptors were taken from a female donor with Graves disease.

This clonotype appeared a few times. The rearrangement links TRBV27 to TRBJ2-7, with 8 positions matching TRBD1. Germline V gene lookup returns CDR1 MNHEY and CDR2 SMNVEV (reference sequence). This CDR3 is built from 14 residues. V shed 8 bases and J 1 base; nucleotides not matched to a gene: 7. In nucleotides, the CDR3 is TGTGCCAGCGGCCAGGGGGCTTCGTCCTACGAGCAGTACTTC. Encoded protein: CASGQGASSYEQYF.

Ten or more counts support this clonotype. V and J are TRBV28 and TRBJ1-2; 9 nucleotides line up with TRBD1. Germline V gives CDR1 MDHEN, CDR2 SYDVKM. With V trimmed by 5 bases and J by 7 bases, 5 bases remained unmatched. The CDR3 extends over 13 amino acids. As DNA, the CDR3 is TGTGCCAGCAGTCAACAGGGGGCCGGTGGCTACACCTTC. Amino acid sequence: CASSQQGAGGYTF.

Only a few counts were recorded for this clonotype. The chain is built from TRBV19 and TRBJ1-1; D remains unclear. CDR1 and CDR2 (germline): LNHDA, SQIVND (reference sequence). The CDR3 covers 14 residues. The V and J ends lost 8 bases and 1 base respectively, with 14 bases between them. CDR3 sequence (DNA): TGTGCCAGTTCGGACGCCCGACGGAACACTGAAGCTTTCTTT. This encodes CASSDARRNTEAFF.

The chain employs TRBV11-2 and TRBJ1-3; D is unresolved. V shed 5 bases and J shed 0 bases, with 11 bases lying between them. The CDR3 sequence is 15 residues long. CDR1 and CDR2 from the germline V gene are SGHAT and FQNNGV. This chain's CDR3 is CASSMTYSSGNTIYF. The CDR3 region has the DNA TGTGCCAGCAGCATGACATACTCCTCTGGAAACACCATATATTTT. The whole variable domain, filled in from reference TRBV11-2 and TRBJ1-3, reads EAGVAQSPRYKIIEKRQSVAFWCNPISGHATLYWYQQILGQGPKLLIQFQNNGVVDDSQLPKDRFSAERLKGVDSTLKIQPAKLEDSAVYLCASSMTYSSGNTIYFGEGSWLTVV.

This clonotype showed up just a few times. CDR3 DNA: TGTGCCAGCACCCCGGCCAGGGGGTTACACAGCAATCAGCCCCAGCATTTT. Translation gives CASTPARGLHSNQPQHF. The rearrangement joins TRBV5-8 to TRBJ1-5, with 7 bases matching TRBD1. Germline V gene data show CDR1 as SGHTS and CDR2 as YDEGEE. V was clipped by 6 bases and J by 1 base; unmatched bases: 13. The CDR3 is made up of 17 amino acids.

The chain has TRBV20-1 and TRBJ1-2; 11 bases map to TRBD1. The J segment lost 0 bases and the V segment lost 6 bases, leaving 9 bases of the junction unmatched. There are 16 residues in the CDR3. CDR1 is DFQATT, CDR2 SNEGSKA, per germline (reference sequence). The CDR3 region is CSATLGTGGSNYGYTF. The CDR3 DNA sequence: TGCAGTGCCACACTCGGGACAGGGGGTTCTAACTATGGCTACACCTTC.

V and J are TRBV7-2 and TRBJ1-1; unclear D gene. The CDR3 totals 12 residues. Trimming removed 7 bases at V and 0 bases at J, with 6 bases between. Germline V gene data show CDR1 as SGHTA and CDR2 as FQGNSA. CDR3 nucleotide sequence: TGTGCCAGCACGGGTTTGAACACTGAAGCTTTCTTT. It encodes CASTGLNTEAFF.

This clonotype was seen just once. At one end, the junction sequence differs from germline, possibly due to a read error. CDR3 in DNA: TGTGCCACCAAGGATCTAGCGGGAGTTGGGAAGACCCGGTACTTC. Translated: CATKDLAGVGKTRYF. The J gene is TRBJ2-5, the V gene TRBV15, with 10 bases fitting TRBD2. The germline gives CDR1 LNHNV, CDR2 YYDKDF (reference sequence). The CDR3 consists of 15 residues.

This clonotype occurred many times. V usage is TRBV20-1 and J usage is TRBJ2-5; a weak D match, TRBD1 (6 bases). Germline CDR1 reads DFQATT; CDR2 reads SNEGSKA (reference sequence). V was cut by 2 bases and J by 0 bases, with 7 bases left in between. The CDR3 contains 13 residues. CDR3 residues: CSARNRDQETQYF. The CDR3 DNA reads as TGCAGTGCTAGAAACAGGGACCAAGAGACCCAGTACTTC.

This clonotype came up a few times. J is TRBJ2-7 and V is TRBV20-1; tentative D call: TRBD1 (5 bases). Germline assignment: CDR1 DFQATT and CDR2 SNEGSKA (reference sequence). Trimming pared 3 bases from V and 0 bases from J, leaving 9 bases between. This CDR3 has 13 amino acids. The CDR3 loop is CSASADSSYEQYF. The DNA for the CDR3 is TGCAGTGCTAGCGCTGACAGCTCCTACGAGCAGTACTTC.

This clonotype was found a few times. Sequence at one end of the junction differs from germline and may be a read error. The genes are TRBV24-1 and TRBJ1-5; 7 bases are shared with TRBD1. The CDR3 is made up of 13 amino acids. Germline V gives CDR1 KGHDR, CDR2 SFDVKD. The CDR3 spells CATSAGGGMPQHF. The CDR3 nucleotides are TGTGCCACAAGTGCAGGGGGAGGGATGCCCCAGCATTTT.

The chain recombines TRBV7-3 with TRBJ2-7, with a weak D call TRBD1 (6 bases). V lost 6 bases and J 3 bases, leaving 18 bases between the germline ends. The germline CDR1 and CDR2 sequences are SGHTA and FQGTGA. The CDR3 sequence is 15 residues long. The CDR3 loop reads CASRAGAGGRYEQYF. As DNA, the CDR3 is TGTGCCAGCAGAGCAGGGGCGGGCGGGCGCTACGAGCAGTACTTC.

This clonotype appeared a few times. V is TRBV4-2 and J is TRBJ1-6; D call uncertain. Germline assignment: CDR1 LGHNA and CDR2 YNFKEQ. The CDR3 length is 12 residues. Between the trimmed V and J ends, which lost 0 bases and 9 bases, there was a span of 3 bases. CDR3 residues: CASSQDGSPLHF. The CDR3, as DNA: TGTGCCAGCAGCCAAGACGGTTCACCCCTCCACTTT.

Only a few counts were recorded for this clonotype. The chain employs TRBV18 and TRBJ2-5; unclear D gene. CDR1 and CDR2 from the germline V gene are KGHSH and LQKENI. Trimming took off 2 bases at V and 3 bases at J, with 7 bases between the two ends. The CDR3 extends over 13 amino acids. The CDR3: CASSPTTKETQYF. CDR3 nucleotides: TGTGCCAGCTCACCAACGACCAAAGAGACCCAGTACTTC.

This clonotype was seen at least ten times. V and J are TRBV3-1 and TRBJ1-1; no firm D call. The CDR3 has 14 residues. V was clipped by 7 bases and J by 1 base, with 13 bases between them. Per germline, CDR1 LGHDT and CDR2 YNNKEL (reference sequence). The CDR3 DNA is TGTGCCAGCACCTCTCTTATAGGGAACACTGAAGCTTTCTTT. Translated, it gives CASTSLIGNTEAFF.